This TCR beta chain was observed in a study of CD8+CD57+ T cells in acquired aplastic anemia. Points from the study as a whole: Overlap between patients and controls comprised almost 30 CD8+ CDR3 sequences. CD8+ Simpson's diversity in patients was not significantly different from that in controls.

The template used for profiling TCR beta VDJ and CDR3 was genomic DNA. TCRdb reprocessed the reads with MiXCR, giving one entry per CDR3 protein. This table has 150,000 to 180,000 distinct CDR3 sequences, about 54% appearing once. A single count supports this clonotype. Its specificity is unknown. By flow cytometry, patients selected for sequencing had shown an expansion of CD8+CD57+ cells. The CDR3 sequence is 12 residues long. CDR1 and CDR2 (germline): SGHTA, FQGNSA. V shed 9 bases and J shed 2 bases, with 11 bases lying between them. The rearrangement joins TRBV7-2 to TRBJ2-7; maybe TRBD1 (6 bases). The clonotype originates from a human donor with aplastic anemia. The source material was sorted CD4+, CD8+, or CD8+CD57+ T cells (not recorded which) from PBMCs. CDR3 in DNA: TGTGCCAGTGGGGGCCCACCCTACGAGCAGTACTTC. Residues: CASGGPPYEQYF.